This entry describes one TCR beta chain. This entry is derived from a study of blood T cell repertoires in COVID-19. Study in general: Sources were T cells, B-cell-depleted T cells, or PBMCs; the material itself was cDNA or gDNA.

After removal of 2 bases from V and 4 bases from J, the junction contained 1 base not matched to a gene. The CDR3 spans 13 residues. CDR1 is SGHTA and CDR2 is FQGNSA in the germline V gene. TCRdb's copy holds only in-frame clones and misses some; the assay was immunoSEQ multiplex PCR. The sample includes 120,000 to 150,000 clones, more than 75% of them seen just once. The chain links TRBV7-2 to TRBJ2-5, with 7 bases fitting TRBD1. The TCR originated in a man aged 60 to 69 with active or convalescent COVID-19. The specimen was peripheral blood. CDR3 nucleotides: TGTGCCAGCAGCTTAAACAGGGGAGAGACCCAGTACTTC. It is translated as CASSLNRGETQYF. The full variable domain, completed using reference TRBV7-2 and TRBJ2-5, is GAGVSQSPSNKVTEKGKDVELRCDPISGHTALYWYRQSLGQGLEFLIYFQGNSAPDKSGLPSDRFSAERTGGSVSTLTIQRTQQEDSAVYLCASSLNRGETQYFGPGTRLLVL.